The TCR beta chain under discussion was sequenced for a study of OX40 agonist ivuxolimab in advanced cancers. The V gene end was trimmed by 1 base and the J gene end by 7 bases; junction bases not matched to a gene: 12. Germline loops: CDR1 SEHNR, CDR2 FQNEAQ (reference sequence). The CDR3 extends over 18 amino acids. This clone ranks as medium-sized (0.01 to 0.1%). Sequenced by immunoSEQ multiplex PCR; TCRdb stores in-frame clones only, minus some. The sample includes 55,000 to 80,000 clones, about four fifths of them seen just once. The chain couples TRBV7-9 to TRBJ1-6; 8 nucleotides align to TRBD1. Source: CD4+ or CD8+ T cells sorted from blood, taken in a trial of the OX40 agonist ivuxolimab. The TCR sequence derives from an adult with an advanced solid tumor such as melanoma, head and neck, liver or kidney cancer. The CDR3 nucleotides read TGTGCCAGCAGCTTAGGTGCGCAGGGGGCTTCGTTGAATTCACCCCTCCACTTT. It encodes CASSLGAQGASLNSPLHF.